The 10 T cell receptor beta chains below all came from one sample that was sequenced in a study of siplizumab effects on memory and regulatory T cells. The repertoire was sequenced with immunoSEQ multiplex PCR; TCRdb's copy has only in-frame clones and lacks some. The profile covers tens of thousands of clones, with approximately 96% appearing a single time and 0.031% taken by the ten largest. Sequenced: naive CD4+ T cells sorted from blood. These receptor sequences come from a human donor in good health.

The CDR3 sequence is CASSPDGNSGNTIYF. Here the CDR3 DNA reads TGTGCCAGCTCACCAGACGGAAACTCTGGAAACACCATATATTTT. The chain links TRBV18 to TRBJ1-3; D not resolved. The germline V gene encodes CDR1 KGHSH and CDR2 LQKENI. The CDR3 is made up of 15 amino acids. V gave up 2 bases and J gave up 0 bases, with 8 bases separating them.

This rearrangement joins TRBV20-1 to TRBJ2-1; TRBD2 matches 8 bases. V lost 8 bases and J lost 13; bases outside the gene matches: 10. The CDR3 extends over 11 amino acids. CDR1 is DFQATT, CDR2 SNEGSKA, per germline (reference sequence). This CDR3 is CSKQLAGQQFF. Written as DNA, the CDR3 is TGCAGTAAACAATTAGCGGGGCAACAGTTCTTC.

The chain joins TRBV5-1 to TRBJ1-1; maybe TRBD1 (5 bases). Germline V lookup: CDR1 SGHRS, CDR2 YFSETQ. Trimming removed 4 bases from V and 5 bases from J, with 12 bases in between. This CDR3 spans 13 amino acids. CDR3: CASSEGSRTEAFF. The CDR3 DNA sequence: TGCGCCAGCAGCGAGGGGTCGAGAACTGAAGCTTTCTTT.

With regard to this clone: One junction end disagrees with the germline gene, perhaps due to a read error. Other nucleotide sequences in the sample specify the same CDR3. DNA for the CDR3: TGCGCCAGCAGCCAAGAAGCAGGGAACACAGGGGAGCTGTTTTTT. Amino acids: CASSQEAGNTGELFF. The chain carries TRBV4-3 and TRBJ2-2; TRBD1 is a possible D gene (5 bases). Germline CDR1 and CDR2: LGHNA and YSLEER. The CDR3 is 15 amino acids.

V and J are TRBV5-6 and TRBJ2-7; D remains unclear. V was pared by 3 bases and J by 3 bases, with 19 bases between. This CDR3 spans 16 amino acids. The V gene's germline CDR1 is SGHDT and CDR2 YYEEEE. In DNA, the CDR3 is TGTGCCAGCAGCTCCGGACGAAGGACCGTTTTCTACGAGCAGTACTTC. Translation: CASSSGRRTVFYEQYF.

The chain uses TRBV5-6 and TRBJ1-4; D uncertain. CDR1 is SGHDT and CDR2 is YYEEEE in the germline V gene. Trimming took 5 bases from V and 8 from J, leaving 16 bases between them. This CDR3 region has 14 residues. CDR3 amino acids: CASSLGLTGEKLFF. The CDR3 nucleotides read TGTGCCAGCAGTTTAGGGCTTACGGGGGAAAAACTGTTTTTT. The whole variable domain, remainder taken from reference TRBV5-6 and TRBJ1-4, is DAGVTQSPTHLIKTRGQQVTLRCSPKSGHDTVSWYQQALGQGPQFIFQYYEEEERQRGNFPDRFSGHQFPNYSSELNVNALLLGDSALYLCASSLGLTGEKLFFGSGTQLSVL.

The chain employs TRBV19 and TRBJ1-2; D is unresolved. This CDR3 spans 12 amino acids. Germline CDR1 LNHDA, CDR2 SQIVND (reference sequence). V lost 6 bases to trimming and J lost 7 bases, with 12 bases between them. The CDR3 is CASRAELSGYTF. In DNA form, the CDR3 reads TGTGCCAGTAGGGCGGAGTTAAGTGGCTACACCTTC.

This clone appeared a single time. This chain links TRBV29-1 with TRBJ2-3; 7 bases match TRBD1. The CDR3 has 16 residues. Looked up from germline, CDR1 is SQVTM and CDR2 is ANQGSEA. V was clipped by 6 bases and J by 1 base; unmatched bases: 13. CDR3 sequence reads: CSVDNRQGSGTDTQYF. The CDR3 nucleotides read TGCAGCGTCGACAACAGACAGGGATCTGGCACAGATACGCAGTATTTT.

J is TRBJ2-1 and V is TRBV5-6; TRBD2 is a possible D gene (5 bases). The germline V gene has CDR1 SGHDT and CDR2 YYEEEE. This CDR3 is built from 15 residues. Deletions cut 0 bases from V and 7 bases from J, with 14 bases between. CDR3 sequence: CASSLGTLLGNEQFF. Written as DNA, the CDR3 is TGTGCCAGCAGCTTGGGGACTTTGCTGGGAAATGAGCAGTTCTTC.

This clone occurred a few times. This CDR3 is CASGVDLYGYTF. DNA of the CDR3: TGTGCTAGTGGTGTTGACCTCTATGGCTACACCTTC. This chain connects TRBV12-5 to TRBJ1-2; D call uncertain. CDR3 length: 12 residues. V shed 5 bases and J shed 4 bases, with 8 bases lying between them. Germline lookup yields CDR1 LGHNT and CDR2 FRNRAP.